This record concerns one TCR beta chain sequence. This sample was included in a study of blood T cell repertoires in COVID-19. On the study more broadly: The United States, Italy and Spain provided the acute and convalescent COVID-19 samples.

Authors' processing steps: It was from reference gene primer amplification that nucleated cell counts were estimated. The table came from immunoSEQ multiplex PCR; TCRdb's copy has only in-frame clones and leaves some out. V and J calls and clone size come straight from that table; D and trimming were deduced from the DNA. Among about 120,000 clones listed, approximately 81% were seen once. The CDR3 has 15 amino acids. CDR1 and CDR2 (germline): MNHNY, SVGAGI (reference sequence). V dropped 4 bases and J dropped 1 base, with 13 bases sitting between them. This receptor was taken from a woman of 80 years or more with acute or convalescent COVID-19. The chain is built from TRBV6-6 and TRBJ1-1, with D perhaps TRBD1 (5 bases). The sample consisted of peripheral blood. CDR3: CASSFNRGGNTEAFF. CDR3 nucleotide sequence: TGTGCCAGCAGTTTCAATCGCGGGGGGAACACTGAAGCTTTCTTT.